The source of this T cell receptor (beta chain) is a study of blood T cell repertoires in COVID-19 (dated by TCRdb to about 2020). A note on the overall study: Samples from collaborators originated in the United States, Italy and Spain and spanned both the acute and convalescent phases of COVID-19. The material from the prospective study consisted of cDNA or gDNA derived from T cells, B-cell-depleted T cells, or PBMCs. Deeply sampled blood TCRbeta repertoires from subjects exposed to, actively infected with, or recovered from COVID-19 were included in the dataset. The repertoires were released in a freely available public database intended as a resource for research on the immune response to SARS-CoV-2. The samples were drawn from two sources: the first 160 participants of the ongoing ImmuneRACE study, and 1,000 to 1,500 subjects contributed by 6 global collaborators. A de-identified subject ID, COVID-19 status, age in years and sex were almost always included in the sample metadata. Where available, HLA class I and class II types were obtained from metadata supplied by the sample provider rather than from assay-based typing.

Points the paper makes about the study in general: How much clinical and demographic metadata was included differed by source and by participant, and the metadata was provided uncurated.

The immunoSEQ Assay, a bias-controlled multiplex PCR, was used to amplify TCRbeta CDR3 regions from genomic DNA. As for the authors' bioinformatics: The number of nucleated cells in each sample was estimated from the amplification of reference gene primers within the assay. Sequence reads were collapsed and filtered to measure the absolute abundance of every unique TCRbeta CDR3 rearrangement. For each sample, productive Simpson clonality was calculated as the square root of Simpson's diversity index over productive rearrangements. TCRdb limited this immuneACCESS table to in-frame rearrangements with V and J called. A share of clones is missing; checked studies link under half to unresolved V genes, and the rest is unexplained. V, J and clone size reflect that table, while D and trimming were determined from the DNA. Counted in this sample were 140,000 to 150,000 clones; approximately 90% of them appeared once. The ten largest clones capture 4% of the sample.

Participants in the prospective study were enrolled through a virtual design, were aged about 18 to 89 years, and lived in approximately 24 United States geographic areas. Cohort assignment in the prospective study relied on participant-reported clinical history from a screening survey and a study questionnaire. A participant counted as exposed if, within 2 weeks of entering the study, that participant had been in contact with someone who had a PCR-confirmed or clinician-diagnosed COVID-19 case. Each participant in the prospective study had whole blood, serum and a nasopharyngeal or oropharyngeal swab collected by mobile phlebotomists. Prospective study participants could optionally give additional blood draws and questionnaires over an approximately two-month period. Before DNA extraction, prospective study blood samples were shipped either frozen or at room temperature. Its CDR3 holds 14 amino acids, cysteine through phenylalanine. Just CDR3 DNA is preserved here, 42 bases in frame from base 1. According to the germline V gene, CDR1 reads MGHRA and CDR2 reads YSYEKL. V is pruned by 4 bases and J by 1 base, leaving 2 bases of the junction without a gene match.

In the case of this clone: The specificity of this receptor is unknown. Nothing much larger sits one base from this clone, and base qualities are not available.

The chain was built from TRBV4-1 and TRBJ2-7; the central 9 bases match TRBD2. The sample comprised PBMCs or T cells enriched from blood (not recorded which). This clonotype was sampled from a woman in her thirties or forties who had been exposed to COVID-19. Here is the DNA: TGCGCCAGCAGCCTTCTAGCGGGGTCCTACGAGCAGTACTTC. Its coded protein is CASSLLAGSYEQYF.